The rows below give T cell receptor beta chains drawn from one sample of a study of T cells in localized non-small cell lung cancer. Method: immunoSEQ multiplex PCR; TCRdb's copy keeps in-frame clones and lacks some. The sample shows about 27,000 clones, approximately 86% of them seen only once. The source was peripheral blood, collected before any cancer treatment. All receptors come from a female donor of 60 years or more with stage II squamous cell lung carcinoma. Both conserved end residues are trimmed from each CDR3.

CDR3: AWSRGQADTEKLF
V: TRBV30

CDR3: ASSPQGVNEKLF
V: TRBV18

CDR3: ASSQSGGAQH
V: TRBV23-1

CDR3: ASSLAGTRPQH
V: TRBV7-2

CDR3: ASRREGAHQPQH
V: TRBV2

CDR3: ASSLTGGYGYT
V: TRBV27

CDR3: ASSSPRQPQH
V: TRBV28

CDR3: ASRPLGDQAGNTIY
V: TRBV27

CDR3: SVDRGMNTGELF
V: TRBV29-1

CDR3: ASTTGNTEAF
V: TRBV7-2

CDR3: ASSIGDRTGLY
V: TRBV19

CDR3: ASSEVGTNHEQY
V: TRBV25-1

CDR3: ASSPGLAETNEQF
V: TRBV11-3

CDR3: ASSARSSGSWGEQY
V: TRBV2

CDR3: ASSLWGGEGTDTQY
V: TRBV5-1

CDR3: ARGIQGPRTYGYT
V: TRBV6-4